A selection of T cell receptor beta chains follows, all from one sample in a study of response to subunit inactivated influenza vaccine. TCRdb processed the RT-PCR reads anew with MiXCR; each CDR3 protein has one entry. The sample records approximately 520,000 distinct CDR3 sequences, 16% being singletons. The sequencing used CD4+ T cells sorted from PBMCs, collected approximately 25 months after vaccination. Receptor source: a man between 50 and 69 years old who received an inactivated influenza vaccine. Each CDR3 is given with its conserved first and last residue. Each record gives: D gene, clone size, J gene, V gene, CDR3 DNA, CDR3 protein. The D gene is left open where the match is weak. The size field is filled for only some rows; it gives once, few, many or a size class.

d_gene: TRBD1; abundance: -; j_gene: TRBJ2-3; v_gene: TRBV20-1; CDR3nt: TGCAGTGGAATGGGACAGGGGGGCACAGATACGCAGTATTTT; CDR3aa: CSGMGQGGTDTQYF
d_gene: -; abundance: -; j_gene: TRBJ1-6; v_gene: TRBV4-1; CDR3nt: TGCGCCAGCAGCCAAGACCGGTCGGTGGGGAATTCACCCCTCCACTTT; CDR3aa: CASSQDRSVGNSPLHF
d_gene: TRBD1; abundance: -; j_gene: TRBJ1-5; v_gene: TRBV6-2/TRBV6-3; CDR3nt: TGTGCCAGCAGTAGGACAGGGAAGGTGAGCAATCAGCCCCAGCATTTT; CDR3aa: CASSRTGKVSNQPQHF
d_gene: TRBD1; abundance: few; j_gene: TRBJ1-1; v_gene: TRBV7-2; CDR3nt: TGTGCCAGCGGGGGACAGTTGAACACTGAAGCTTTCTTT; CDR3aa: CASGGQLNTEAFF
d_gene: -; abundance: -; j_gene: TRBJ2-1; v_gene: TRBV10-2; CDR3nt: TGCGCCAGCAACTTTTTTCGGGGGTTCGATGAGCAGTTCTTC; CDR3aa: CASNFFRGFDEQFF
d_gene: -; abundance: -; j_gene: TRBJ2-3; v_gene: TRBV12-3/TRBV12-4; CDR3nt: TGTGCCAGCAGTAACCGAGTCCCAGGTACGCAGTATTTT; CDR3aa: CASSNRVPGTQYF
d_gene: TRBD2; abundance: -; j_gene: TRBJ2-2; v_gene: TRBV5-4; CDR3nt: TGTGCCAGCAGCTCCGGGACTAGCGGGGTCGGGGAGCTGTTTTTT; CDR3aa: CASSSGTSGVGELFF
d_gene: -; abundance: few; j_gene: TRBJ2-7; v_gene: TRBV11-2; CDR3nt: TGTGCCAGCAGTCGCGGCACCGAATCCTACGAGCAGTACTTC; CDR3aa: CASSRGTESYEQYF
d_gene: -; abundance: many; j_gene: TRBJ2-5; v_gene: TRBV12-3/TRBV12-4; CDR3nt: TGTGCCAGCAGTTTGCGGTCACAAGAGACCCAGTACTTC; CDR3aa: CASSLRSQETQYF
d_gene: -; abundance: -; j_gene: TRBJ2-2; v_gene: TRBV10-3; CDR3nt: TGTGCCATCAGTGTACTACAGGGCTCGAACACCGGGGAGCTGTTTTTT; CDR3aa: CAISVLQGSNTGELFF